This T cell receptor beta chain is from a study of T-cell memory formation after mild COVID-19. Points from the study as a whole: A subset of responding clones appeared in pre-infection memory, suggesting cross-reactive memory joined. Balance between CD4 and CD8 was seen in clones contracting day 15 to 85, and a CD4+ lean was seen in later expanders.

From the 5' RACE reads, TCRdb called clonotypes with MiXCR, one entry per CDR3 protein. Among hundreds of thousands of distinct CDR3 sequences listed, about 16% were seen once. Between the trimmed V and J ends, which lost 4 bases and 4 bases, there was a span of 20 bases. The CDR3 runs to 17 residues. In its sample, this clonotype was seen a few times. No antigen is known for it. This clonotype originated in a young man who had mild COVID-19 (a few samples of this study predate the infection). Cell type and time point are not known. Material for sequencing was PBMCs or a T cell subset sorted from them (not recorded which). The V gene is TRBV12-3 or TRBV12-4, the J gene TRBJ1-5; a weak D match, TRBD1 (6 bases). In DNA, the CDR3 is TGTGCCAGCAGTTCTAATGTGGGGGCAGGTCGGAATCAGCCCCAGCATTTT. This encodes CASSSNVGAGRNQPQHF.